Sequencing of this T cell receptor (beta chain) was carried out in a study of post-analysis software for immune sequencing data. Study results and limitations: Patients showed TRBV5-6, TRBV5-1 and TRBV20-1 among a few TRBV segments more frequent than in controls.

Unique molecular identifiers featured in each of the TCR beta cDNA libraries. TCRdb used MiXCR to reprocess the PCR reads, holding one entry per CDR3 protein. Of approximately 690,000 distinct CDR3 sequences listed, approximately 60% are singletons. This clonotype showed up just a few times. Its cognate antigen is unknown. Its ends do not fully match the called genes, so a read error is possible. This CDR3 is 14 amino acids long. CDR1 is DFQATT and CDR2 is SNEGSKA in the germline V gene (reference sequence). The specimen sequenced was blood. The rearrangement joins TRBV20-1 to TRBJ2-3, with 9 bases aligning to TRBD2. This sequence originates from a girl aged 2 to 9 with multiple sclerosis. CDR3 sequence reads: CSAESGTSTDTQYF. CDR3 in DNA: TGCAGTGCTGAGTCAGGGACTAGCACCGATACGCAGTATTTT.